A selection of T cell receptor beta chains follows, all from one sample in a study of T cell changes during pregnancy in multiple sclerosis. Here immunoSEQ multiplex PCR was the method, and the copy in TCRdb shows in-frame clones only, minus some. The sample has around 50,000 clones; about 94% are singletons. The material sequenced was CD8+ T cells from peripheral blood mononuclear cells, taken in the first trimester of pregnancy. Receptors originate from a female donor with multiple sclerosis, enrolled in a pregnancy study. The CDR3 runs from the conserved cysteine through the conserved F or W. Each record gives: J gene, V gene, D gene, clone size, CDR3 protein, CDR3 DNA. The D gene is left open where the match is weak. Where a row states a size, it is once, few, many or the class of an expanded clone; other rows omit it.

TRBJ2-3 TRBV5-8 - - CASSWSRGTSTDTQYF TGTGCCAGCAGCTGGTCCCGGGGGACGAGCACAGATACGCAGTATTTT
TRBJ2-1 TRBV21-1 - - CASSNSPGREGAPGCGYNEQFF TGTGCCAGCAGCAATTCACCGGGGCGGGAGGGCGCCCCCGGATGTGGCTACAATGAGCAGTTCTTC
TRBJ2-7 TRBV4-2 - - CASSQAAGLHEQYF TGTGCCAGCAGCCAGGCCGCAGGGTTACACGAGCAGTACTTC
TRBJ1-2 TRBV25-1 TRBD1 - CASSERGTGIGYTF TGTGCCAGCAGTGAAAGGGGGACAGGGATTGGCTACACCTTC
TRBJ2-5 TRBV4-3 - - CASSIYRQETQYF TGCGCCAGCAGTATCTACCGGCAAGAGACCCAGTACTTC
TRBJ1-1 TRBV7-9 TRBD1 - CASSLGQGTGDTEAFF TGTGCCAGCAGCTTGGGACAGGGGACGGGGGACACTGAAGCTTTCTTT
TRBJ1-2 TRBV10-3 - few CAIRSTGYGYTF TGTGCCATCAGAAGCACAGGGTATGGCTACACCTTC
TRBJ2-7 TRBV7-7 TRBD1 - CASSLQRRQGVEGYEQYF TGTGCCAGCAGCCTCCAGAGGAGACAGGGGGTCGAGGGCTACGAGCAGTACTTC
TRBJ2-1 TRBV29-1 TRBD2 - CSVEGGRVYNEQFF TGCAGCGTTGAAGGCGGGAGAGTCTACAATGAGCAGTTCTTC
TRBJ1-4 TRBV10-3 - - CAISEGIGATNEKLFF TGTGCCATCAGTGAAGGTATAGGGGCAACTAATGAAAAACTGTTTTTT
TRBJ1-5 TRBV7-9 TRBD1 - CASSPDRGPKINQPQHF TGTGCCAGCAGCCCCGACAGGGGGCCAAAAATCAATCAGCCCCAGCATTTT
TRBJ2-7 TRBV4-1 TRBD2 - CASSQDQSGGSYEQYF TGCGCCAGCAGCCAAGATCAGAGCGGGGGTTCCTACGAGCAGTACTTC
TRBJ1-5 TRBV4-2 - - CASSQGIEVYNQPQHF TGTGCCAGCAGCCAAGGGATCGAGGTTTACAATCAGCCCCAGCATTTT
TRBJ1-5 TRBV2 TRBD1 - CASSLTGLYQPQHF TGTGCCAGCAGTTTGACAGGGCTGTATCAGCCCCAGCATTTT
TRBJ2-2 TRBV4-1 TRBD1 - CASSQVWDRGRPGELFF TGCGCCAGCAGCCAAGTATGGGACAGGGGGCGTCCCGGGGAGCTGTTTTTT
TRBJ1-1 TRBV19 TRBD1 - CASSTRGPGTEAFF TGTGCCAGTAGTACCAGGGGGCCAGGCACTGAAGCTTTCTTT
TRBJ1-4 TRBV27 TRBD1 - CASRRGQSNEKLFF TGTGCCAGCAGGAGGGGACAGTCTAATGAAAAACTGTTTTTT
TRBJ2-1 TRBV11-2 TRBD1 - CASSHGQGFYNEQFF TGTGCCAGCAGCCACGGACAGGGGTTCTACAATGAGCAGTTCTTC
TRBJ1-2 TRBV10-1 TRBD1 few CASSRPTGLYGYTF TGCGCCAGCAGCCGTCCGACAGGGCTGTATGGCTACACCTTC
TRBJ2-1 TRBV7-9 - - CASSFPPIGSVTEQFF TGTGCCAGCAGCTTCCCCCCCATCGGGTCGGTTACCGAGCAGTTCTTC
TRBJ2-7 TRBV13 - - CASSFQTGTVYEQYF TGTGCCAGCAGCTTCCAGACAGGGACTGTCTACGAGCAGTACTTC
TRBJ1-5 TRBV4-2 TRBD1 - CASSQTGTGDYQPQHF TGTGCCAGCAGCCAAACCGGGACAGGGGACTATCAGCCCCAGCATTTT
TRBJ2-1 TRBV5-1 TRBD1 once CASSSIDREHNEQFF TGCGCCAGCAGCTCCATAGACAGGGAACACAATGAGCAGTTCTTC
TRBJ1-4 TRBV30 TRBD1 - CAWMGQLGEKLFF TGTGCCTGGATGGGACAGCTCGGTGAAAAACTGTTTTTT
TRBJ2-3 TRBV9 TRBD2 once CASSASGGSTDTQYF TGTGCCAGCAGCGCATCCGGGGGGAGCACAGATACGCAGTATTTT